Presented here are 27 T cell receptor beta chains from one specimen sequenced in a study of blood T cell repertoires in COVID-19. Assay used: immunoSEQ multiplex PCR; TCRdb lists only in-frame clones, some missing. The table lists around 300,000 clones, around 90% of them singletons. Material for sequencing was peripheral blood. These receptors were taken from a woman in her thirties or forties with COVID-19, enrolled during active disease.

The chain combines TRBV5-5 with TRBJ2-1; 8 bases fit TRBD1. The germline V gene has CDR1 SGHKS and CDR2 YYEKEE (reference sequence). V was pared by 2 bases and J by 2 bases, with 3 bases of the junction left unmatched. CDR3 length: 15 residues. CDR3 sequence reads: CASSFRQGPYNEQFF. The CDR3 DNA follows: TGTGCCAGCAGCTTTCGACAGGGGCCCTACAATGAGCAGTTCTTC.

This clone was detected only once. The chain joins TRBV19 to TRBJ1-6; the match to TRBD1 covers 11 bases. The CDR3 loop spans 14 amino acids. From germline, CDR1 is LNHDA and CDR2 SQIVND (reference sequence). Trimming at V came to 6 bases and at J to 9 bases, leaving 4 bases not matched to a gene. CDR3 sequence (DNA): TGTGCCAGTAGAAGGGGACAGGGGGGTTCACCCCTCCACTTT. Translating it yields CASRRGQGGSPLHF.

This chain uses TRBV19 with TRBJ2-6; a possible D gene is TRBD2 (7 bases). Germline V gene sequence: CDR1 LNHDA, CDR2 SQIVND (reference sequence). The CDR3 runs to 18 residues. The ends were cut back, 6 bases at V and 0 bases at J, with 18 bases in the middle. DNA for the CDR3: TGTGCCAGTAGGAATGGGAGGGACACCCTCTCTGGGGCCAACGTCCTGACTTTC. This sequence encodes CASRNGRDTLSGANVLTF.

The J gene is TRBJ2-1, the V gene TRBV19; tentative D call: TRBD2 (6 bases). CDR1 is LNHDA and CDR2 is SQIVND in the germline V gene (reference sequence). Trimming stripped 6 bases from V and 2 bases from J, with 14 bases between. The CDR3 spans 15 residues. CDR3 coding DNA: TGTGCCAGTAGCCGGGGACTGGAGGCCTACAATGAGCAGTTCTTC. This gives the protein CASSRGLEAYNEQFF.

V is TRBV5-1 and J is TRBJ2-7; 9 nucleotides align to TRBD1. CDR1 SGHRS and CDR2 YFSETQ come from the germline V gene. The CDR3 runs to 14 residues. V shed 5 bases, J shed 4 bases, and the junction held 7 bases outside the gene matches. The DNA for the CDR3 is TGCGCCAGCAGTTGGGACAGGGACTTTTACGAGCAGTACTTC. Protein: CASSWDRDFYEQYF.

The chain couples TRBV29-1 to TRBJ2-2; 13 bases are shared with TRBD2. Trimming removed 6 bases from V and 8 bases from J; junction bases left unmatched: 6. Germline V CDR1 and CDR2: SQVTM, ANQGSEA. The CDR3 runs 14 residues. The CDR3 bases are TGCAGCGTCCAATGGGGACTAGCGGGAGGGGAGCTGTTTTTT. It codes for CSVQWGLAGGELFF.

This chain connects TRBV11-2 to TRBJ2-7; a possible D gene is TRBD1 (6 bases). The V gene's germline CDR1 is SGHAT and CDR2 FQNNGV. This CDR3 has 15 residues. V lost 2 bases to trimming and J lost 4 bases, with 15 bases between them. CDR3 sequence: CASSLPVTGHYEQYF. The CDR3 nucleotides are TGTGCCAGCAGCTTACCGGTGACAGGACATTACGAGCAGTACTTC.

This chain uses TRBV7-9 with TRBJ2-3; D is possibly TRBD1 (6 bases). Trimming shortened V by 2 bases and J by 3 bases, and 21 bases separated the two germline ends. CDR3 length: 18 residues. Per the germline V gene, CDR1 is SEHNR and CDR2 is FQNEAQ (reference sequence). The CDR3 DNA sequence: TGTGCCAGCAGCTTAATGGTCCTGGACAGCCTGATTACAGATACGCAGTATTTT. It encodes CASSLMVLDSLITDTQYF.

CDR3 nucleotide sequence: TGTGCCAGCAGCCCCCACCGAGGGAGCGGACAGGTTCCTGAAGCTTTCTTT. Translated: CASSPHRGSGQVPEAFF. The V call is TRBV9, the J call TRBJ1-1, with 7 bases aligning to TRBD1. The CDR3 is 17 residues long. Germline assignment: CDR1 SGDLS and CDR2 YYNGEE. Trimming at V came to 4 bases and at J to 6 bases, leaving 18 bases not matched to a gene. The full variable domain, with the rest looked up from reference TRBV9 and TRBJ1-1, is DSGVTQTPKHLITATGQRVTLRCSPRSGDLSVYWYQQSLDQGLQFLIQYYNGEERAKGNILERFSAQQFPDLHSELNLSSLELGDSALYFCASSPHRGSGQVPEAFFGQGTRLTVV.

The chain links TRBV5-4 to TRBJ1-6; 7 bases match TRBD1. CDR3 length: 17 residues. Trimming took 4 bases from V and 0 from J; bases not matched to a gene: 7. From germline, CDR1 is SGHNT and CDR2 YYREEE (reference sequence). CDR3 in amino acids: CASSPGTASSYNSPLHF. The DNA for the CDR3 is TGTGCCAGCAGCCCAGGGACAGCGAGCTCCTATAATTCACCCCTCCACTTT.

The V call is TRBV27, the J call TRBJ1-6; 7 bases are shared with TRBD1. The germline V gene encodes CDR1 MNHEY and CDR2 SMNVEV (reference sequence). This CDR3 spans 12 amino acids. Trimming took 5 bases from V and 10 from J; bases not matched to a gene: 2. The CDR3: CASSTGASPLHF. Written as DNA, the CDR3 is TGTGCCAGCAGTACAGGGGCGTCACCCCTCCACTTT.

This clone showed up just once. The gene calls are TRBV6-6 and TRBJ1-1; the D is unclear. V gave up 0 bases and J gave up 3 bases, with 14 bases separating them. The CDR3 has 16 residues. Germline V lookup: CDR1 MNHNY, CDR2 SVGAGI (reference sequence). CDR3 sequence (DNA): TGTGCCAGCAGTTACTCCCCTTCTCTGAGGGACACTGAAGCTTTCTTT. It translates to CASSYSPSLRDTEAFF.

Here the CDR3 DNA reads TGTGCCAGCAGCCCGACAGGGAACTACGAGCAGTACTTC. This encodes CASSPTGNYEQYF. V and J are TRBV11-2 and TRBJ2-7; 7 bases agree with TRBD1. The CDR3 runs 13 residues. J gave up 3 bases and V 5 bases, and 4 bases lay outside the gene matches. Germline CDR1 SGHAT, CDR2 FQNNGV.

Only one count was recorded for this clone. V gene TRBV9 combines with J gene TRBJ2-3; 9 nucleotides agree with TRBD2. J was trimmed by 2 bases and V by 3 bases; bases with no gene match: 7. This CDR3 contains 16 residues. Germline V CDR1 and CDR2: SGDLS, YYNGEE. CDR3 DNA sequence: TGTGCCAGCAGCGGGGGGCTAGCGGGGCCCACAGATACGCAGTATTTT. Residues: CASSGGLAGPTDTQYF.

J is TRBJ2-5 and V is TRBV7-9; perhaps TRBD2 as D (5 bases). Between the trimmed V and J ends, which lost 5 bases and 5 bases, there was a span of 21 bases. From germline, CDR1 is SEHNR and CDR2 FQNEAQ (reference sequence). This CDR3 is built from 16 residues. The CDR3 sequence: CASSQPFLGERETQYF. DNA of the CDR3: TGTGCCAGCAGCCAACCCTTTCTCGGGGAGAGGGAGACCCAGTACTTC.

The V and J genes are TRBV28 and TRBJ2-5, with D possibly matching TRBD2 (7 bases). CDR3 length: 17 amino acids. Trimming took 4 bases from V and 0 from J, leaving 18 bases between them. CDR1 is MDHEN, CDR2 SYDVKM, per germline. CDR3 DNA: TGTGCCAGCAGTTCTCGACTAGCAAGGGGGTACCAAGAGACCCAGTACTTC. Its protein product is CASSSRLARGYQETQYF.

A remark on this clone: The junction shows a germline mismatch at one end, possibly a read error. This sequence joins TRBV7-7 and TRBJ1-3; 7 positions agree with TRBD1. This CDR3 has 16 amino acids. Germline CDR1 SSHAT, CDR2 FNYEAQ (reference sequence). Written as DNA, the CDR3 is TGTGCTAGCAGCCTCGGGACAGCCGACTCTGGAAACACCATATATTTT. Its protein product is CASSLGTADSGNTIYF.

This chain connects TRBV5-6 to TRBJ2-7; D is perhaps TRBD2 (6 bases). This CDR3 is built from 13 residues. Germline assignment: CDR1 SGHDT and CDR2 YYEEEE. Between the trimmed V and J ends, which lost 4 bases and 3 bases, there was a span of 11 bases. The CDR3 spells CASSAGLGYEQYF. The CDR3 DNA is TGTGCCAGCAGCGCGGGACTGGGCTACGAGCAGTACTTC. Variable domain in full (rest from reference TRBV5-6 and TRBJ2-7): DAGVTQSPTHLIKTRGQQVTLRCSPKSGHDTVSWYQQALGQGPQFIFQYYEEEERQRGNFPDRFSGHQFPNYSSELNVNALLLGDSALYLCASSAGLGYEQYFGPGTRLTVT.

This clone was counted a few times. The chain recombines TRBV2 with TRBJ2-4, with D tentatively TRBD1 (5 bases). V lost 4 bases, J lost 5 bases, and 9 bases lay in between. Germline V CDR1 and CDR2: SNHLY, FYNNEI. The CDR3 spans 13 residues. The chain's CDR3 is CASSGDSQNIQYF. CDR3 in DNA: TGTGCCAGCAGTGGAGACAGTCAAAACATTCAGTACTTC.

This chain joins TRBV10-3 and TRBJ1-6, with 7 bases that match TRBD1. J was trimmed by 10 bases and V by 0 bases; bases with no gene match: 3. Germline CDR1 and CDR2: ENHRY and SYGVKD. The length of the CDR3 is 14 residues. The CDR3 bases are TGTGCCATCAGTGAGTCGACAGGGTGGTCACCCCTCCACTTT. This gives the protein CAISESTGWSPLHF.

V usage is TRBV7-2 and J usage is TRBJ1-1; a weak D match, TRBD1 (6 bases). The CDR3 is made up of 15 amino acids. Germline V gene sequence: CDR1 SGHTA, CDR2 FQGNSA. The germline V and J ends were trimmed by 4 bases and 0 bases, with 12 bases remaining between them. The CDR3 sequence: CASSSRTALNTEAFF. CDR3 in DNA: TGTGCCAGCAGCTCCCGGACAGCTTTGAACACTGAAGCTTTCTTT. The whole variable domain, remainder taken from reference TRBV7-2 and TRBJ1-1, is GAGVSQSPSNKVTEKGKDVELRCDPISGHTALYWYRQSLGQGLEFLIYFQGNSAPDKSGLPSDRFSAERTGGSVSTLTIQRTQQEDSAVYLCASSSRTALNTEAFFGQGTRLTVV.

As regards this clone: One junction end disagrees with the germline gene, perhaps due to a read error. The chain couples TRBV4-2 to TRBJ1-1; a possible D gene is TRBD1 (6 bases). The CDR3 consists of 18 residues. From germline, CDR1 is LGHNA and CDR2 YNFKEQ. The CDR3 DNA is TGTGCCAGCAGCCGGTCACAGGGTTCGGCCGTTGGGAACCCTGAAGCTTTCTTT. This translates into CASSRSQGSAVGNPEAFF.

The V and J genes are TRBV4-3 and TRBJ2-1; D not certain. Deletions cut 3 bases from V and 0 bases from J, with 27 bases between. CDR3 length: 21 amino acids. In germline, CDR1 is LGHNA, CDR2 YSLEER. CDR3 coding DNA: TGCGCCAGCAGCCAGGTTGCCCCCCCCTCCTCGGCGCGGAGCTCCTACAATGAGCAGTTCTTC. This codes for CASSQVAPPSSARSSYNEQFF.

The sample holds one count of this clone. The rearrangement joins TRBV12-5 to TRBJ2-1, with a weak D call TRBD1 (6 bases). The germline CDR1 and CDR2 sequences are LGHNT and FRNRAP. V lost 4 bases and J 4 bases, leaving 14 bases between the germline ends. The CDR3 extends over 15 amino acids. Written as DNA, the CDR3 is TGTGCTAGTGGTTCCGCCCTCGACAGGTACAATGAGCAGTTCTTC. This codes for CASGSALDRYNEQFF.

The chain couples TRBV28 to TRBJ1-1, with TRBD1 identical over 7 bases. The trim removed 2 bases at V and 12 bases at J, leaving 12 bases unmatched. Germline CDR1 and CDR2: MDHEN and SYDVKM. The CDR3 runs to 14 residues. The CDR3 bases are TGTGCCAGCAGTTTAGCGGGACAGCACCGAACACCTTTCTTT. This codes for CASSLAGQHRTPFF.

The CDR3 coding sequence is TGTGCCAGCAGCTTGGCAGTACAGGGGAGGGAGCAGTACTTC. As protein: CASSLAVQGREQYF. The V gene is TRBV7-2, the J gene TRBJ2-7; D might be TRBD1 (7 bases). CDR1 and CDR2 from the germline V gene are SGHTA and FQGNSA. V dropped 3 bases and J dropped 7 bases, with 16 bases sitting between them. This CDR3 region has 14 residues.

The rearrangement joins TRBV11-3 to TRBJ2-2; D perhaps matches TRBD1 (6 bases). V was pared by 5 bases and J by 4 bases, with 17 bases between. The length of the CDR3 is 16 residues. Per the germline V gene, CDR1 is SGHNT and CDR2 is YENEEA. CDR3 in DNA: TGTGCCAGCAGCGCGGCAGGAGGACAGAGCACCGGGGAGCTGTTTTTT. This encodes CASSAAGGQSTGELFF. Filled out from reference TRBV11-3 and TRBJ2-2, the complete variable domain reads EAGVVQSPRYKIIEKKQPVAFWCNPISGHNTLYWYLQNLGQGPELLIRYENEEAVDDSQLPKDRFSAERLKGVDSTLKIQPAELGDSAVYLCASSAAGGQSTGELFFGEGSRLTVL.